This T cell receptor (beta chain) came from a study of identifying expanded T cells in peripheral blood. Study-level findings and limits: Differentially abundant clones: roughly 1.2 between replicates, 16.4 at around 2 weeks, roughly 18 at four. Variance in clone template counts between roughly 2-week samples significantly increased with total template count across all healthy donors.

Concerning this clone itself: The antigen remains unidentified.

During the collection period, no donor immune events like infections were recorded. Clones were sequenced by immunoSEQ multiplex PCR, and TCRdb holds only the in-frame ones, with some missing. This table holds around 100,000 clones, 80% to 90% found once. This CDR3 has 15 residues. Germline values: CDR1 MNHEY, CDR2 SMNVEV (reference sequence). V lost 5 bases and J lost 1; bases outside the gene matches: 6. Sequencing was done on a sample of blood. This sequence originates from a person aged 18 to 75 in good health. V is TRBV27 and J is TRBJ1-1, with 8 bases lining up with TRBD1. CDR3 nucleotides: TGTGCCAGCAGTCTCTCCGGGACAGGGAACACTGAAGCTTTCTTT. This translates into CASSLSGTGNTEAFF.